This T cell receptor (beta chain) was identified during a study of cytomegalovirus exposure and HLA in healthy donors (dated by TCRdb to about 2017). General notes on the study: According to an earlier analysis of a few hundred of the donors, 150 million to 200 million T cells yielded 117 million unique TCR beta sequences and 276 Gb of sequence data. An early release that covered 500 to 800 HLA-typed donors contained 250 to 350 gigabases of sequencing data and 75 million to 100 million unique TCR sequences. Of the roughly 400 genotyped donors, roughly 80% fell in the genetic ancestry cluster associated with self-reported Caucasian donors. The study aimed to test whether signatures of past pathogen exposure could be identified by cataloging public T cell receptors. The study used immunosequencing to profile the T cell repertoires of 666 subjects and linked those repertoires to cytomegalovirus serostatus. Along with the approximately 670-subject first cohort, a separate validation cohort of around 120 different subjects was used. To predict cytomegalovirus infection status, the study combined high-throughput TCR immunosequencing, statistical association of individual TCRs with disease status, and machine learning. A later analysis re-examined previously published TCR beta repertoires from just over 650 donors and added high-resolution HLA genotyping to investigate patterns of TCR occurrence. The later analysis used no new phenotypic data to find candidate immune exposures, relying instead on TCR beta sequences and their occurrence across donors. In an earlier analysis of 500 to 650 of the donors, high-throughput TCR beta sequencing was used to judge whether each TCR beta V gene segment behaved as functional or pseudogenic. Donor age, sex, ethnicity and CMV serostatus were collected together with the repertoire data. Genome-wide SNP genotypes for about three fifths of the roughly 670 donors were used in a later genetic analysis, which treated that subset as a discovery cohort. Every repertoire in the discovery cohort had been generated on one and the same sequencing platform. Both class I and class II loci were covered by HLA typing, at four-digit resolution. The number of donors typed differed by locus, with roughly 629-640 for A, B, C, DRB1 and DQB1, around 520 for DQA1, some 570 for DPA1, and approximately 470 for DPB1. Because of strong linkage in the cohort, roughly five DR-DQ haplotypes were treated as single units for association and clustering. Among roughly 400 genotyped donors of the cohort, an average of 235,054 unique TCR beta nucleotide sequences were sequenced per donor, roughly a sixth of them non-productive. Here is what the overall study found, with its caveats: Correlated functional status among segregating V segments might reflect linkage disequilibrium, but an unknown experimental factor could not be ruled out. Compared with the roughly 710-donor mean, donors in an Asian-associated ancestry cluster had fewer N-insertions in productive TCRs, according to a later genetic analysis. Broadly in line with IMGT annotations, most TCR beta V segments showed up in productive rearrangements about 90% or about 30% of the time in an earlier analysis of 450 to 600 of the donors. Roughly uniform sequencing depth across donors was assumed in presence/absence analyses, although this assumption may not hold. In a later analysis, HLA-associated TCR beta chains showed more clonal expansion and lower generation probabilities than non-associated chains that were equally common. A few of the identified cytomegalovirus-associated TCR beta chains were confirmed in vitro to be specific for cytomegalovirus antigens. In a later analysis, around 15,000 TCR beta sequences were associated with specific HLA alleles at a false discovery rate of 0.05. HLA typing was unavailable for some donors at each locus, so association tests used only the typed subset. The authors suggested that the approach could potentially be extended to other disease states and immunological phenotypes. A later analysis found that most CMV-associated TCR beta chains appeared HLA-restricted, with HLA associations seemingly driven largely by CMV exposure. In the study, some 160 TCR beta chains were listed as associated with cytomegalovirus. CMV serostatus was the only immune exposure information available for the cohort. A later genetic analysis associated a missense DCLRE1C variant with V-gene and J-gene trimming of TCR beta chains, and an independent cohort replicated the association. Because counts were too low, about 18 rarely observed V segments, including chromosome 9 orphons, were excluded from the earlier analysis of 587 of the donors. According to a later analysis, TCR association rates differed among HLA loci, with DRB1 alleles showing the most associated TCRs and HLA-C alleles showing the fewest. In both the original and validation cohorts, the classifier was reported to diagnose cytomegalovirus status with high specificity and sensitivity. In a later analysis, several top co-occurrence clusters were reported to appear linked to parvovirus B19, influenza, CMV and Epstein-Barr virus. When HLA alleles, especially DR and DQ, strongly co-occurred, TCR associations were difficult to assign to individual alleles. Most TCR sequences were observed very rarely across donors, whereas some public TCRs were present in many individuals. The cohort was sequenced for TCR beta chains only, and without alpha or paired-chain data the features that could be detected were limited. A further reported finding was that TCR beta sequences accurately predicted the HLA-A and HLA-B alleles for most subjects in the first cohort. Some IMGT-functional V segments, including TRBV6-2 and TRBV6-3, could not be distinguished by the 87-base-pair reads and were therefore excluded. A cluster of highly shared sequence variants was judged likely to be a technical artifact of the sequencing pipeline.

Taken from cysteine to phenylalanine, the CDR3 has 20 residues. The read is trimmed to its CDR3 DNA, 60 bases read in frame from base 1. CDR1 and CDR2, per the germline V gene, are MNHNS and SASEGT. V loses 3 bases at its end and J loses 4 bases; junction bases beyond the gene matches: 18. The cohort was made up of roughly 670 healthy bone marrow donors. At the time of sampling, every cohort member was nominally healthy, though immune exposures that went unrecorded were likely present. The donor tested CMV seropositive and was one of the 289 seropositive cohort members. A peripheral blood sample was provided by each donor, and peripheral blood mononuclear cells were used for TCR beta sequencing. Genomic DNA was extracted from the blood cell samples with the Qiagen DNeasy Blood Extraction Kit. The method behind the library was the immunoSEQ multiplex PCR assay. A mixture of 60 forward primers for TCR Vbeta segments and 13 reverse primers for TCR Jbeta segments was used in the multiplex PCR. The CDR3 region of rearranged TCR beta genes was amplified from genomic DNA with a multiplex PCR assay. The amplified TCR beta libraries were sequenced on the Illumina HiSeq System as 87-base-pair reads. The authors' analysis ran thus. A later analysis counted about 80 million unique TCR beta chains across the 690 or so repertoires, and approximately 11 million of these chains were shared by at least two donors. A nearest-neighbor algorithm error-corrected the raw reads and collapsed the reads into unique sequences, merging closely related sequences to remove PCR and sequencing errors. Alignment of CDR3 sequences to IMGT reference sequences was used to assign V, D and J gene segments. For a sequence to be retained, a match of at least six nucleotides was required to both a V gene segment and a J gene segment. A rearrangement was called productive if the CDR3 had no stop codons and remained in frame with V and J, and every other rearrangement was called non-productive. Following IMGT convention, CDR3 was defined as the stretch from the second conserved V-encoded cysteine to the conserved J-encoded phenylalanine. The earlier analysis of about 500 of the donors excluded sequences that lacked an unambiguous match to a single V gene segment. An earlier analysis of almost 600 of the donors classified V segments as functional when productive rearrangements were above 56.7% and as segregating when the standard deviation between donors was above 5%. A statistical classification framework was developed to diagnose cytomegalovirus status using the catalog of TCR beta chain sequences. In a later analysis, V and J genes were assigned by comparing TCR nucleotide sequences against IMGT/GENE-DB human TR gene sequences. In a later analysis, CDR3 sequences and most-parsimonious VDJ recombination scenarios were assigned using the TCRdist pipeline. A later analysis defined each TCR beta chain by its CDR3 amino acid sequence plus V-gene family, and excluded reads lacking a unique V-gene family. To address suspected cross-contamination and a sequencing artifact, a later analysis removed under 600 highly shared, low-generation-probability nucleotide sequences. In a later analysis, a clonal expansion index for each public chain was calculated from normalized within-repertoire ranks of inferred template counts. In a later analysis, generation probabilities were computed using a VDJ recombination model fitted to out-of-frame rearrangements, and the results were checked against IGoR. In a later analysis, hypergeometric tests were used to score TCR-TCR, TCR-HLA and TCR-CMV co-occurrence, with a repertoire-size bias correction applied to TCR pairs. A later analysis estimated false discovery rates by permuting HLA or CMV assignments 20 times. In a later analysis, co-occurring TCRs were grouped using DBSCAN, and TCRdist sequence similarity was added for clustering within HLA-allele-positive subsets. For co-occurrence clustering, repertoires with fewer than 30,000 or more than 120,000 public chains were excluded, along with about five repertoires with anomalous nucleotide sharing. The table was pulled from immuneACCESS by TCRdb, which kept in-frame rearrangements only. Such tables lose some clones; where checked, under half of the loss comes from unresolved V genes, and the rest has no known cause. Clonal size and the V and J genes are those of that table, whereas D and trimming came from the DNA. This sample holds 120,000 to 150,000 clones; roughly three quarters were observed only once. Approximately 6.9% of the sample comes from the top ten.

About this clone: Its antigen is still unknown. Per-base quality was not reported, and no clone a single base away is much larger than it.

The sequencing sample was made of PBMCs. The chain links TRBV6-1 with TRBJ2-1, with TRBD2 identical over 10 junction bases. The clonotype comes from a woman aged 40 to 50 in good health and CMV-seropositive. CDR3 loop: CASSDSVSERGGPTYNEQFF. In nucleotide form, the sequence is TGTGCCAGCAGTGACAGCGTATCTGAGCGGGGGGGCCCCACTTACAATGAGCAGTTCTTC.